The subject of this entry is one TCR beta chain. As yet, its antigen is unknown. The sample comes from a study of Tregs in tolerant kidney transplant recipients. Study-wide results and caveats: Expanding Tregs on activated donor B cells appeared to best identify donor-specific TCRbeta clones. Biological reproducibility was not directly addressed, but technical replication error appeared minimal. Few patients were studied, so findings need validation in larger groups.

Generated by immunoSEQ multiplex PCR, the TCRdb table keeps only in-frame clones and is missing some. Among 200,000 to 300,000 clones listed, about 80% were seen once. J lost 11 bases, V lost 6 bases, and 15 bases had no gene match. The CDR3 runs to 16 residues. Germline CDR1 is SGHNT and CDR2 is YYREEE (reference sequence). The origin of this receptor is a human donor in good health. The sequencing input was CD4+ T cells from blood. V is TRBV5-4 and J is TRBJ2-1; TRBD2 aligns across 12 bases. The CDR3 coding sequence is TGTGCCAGCATGCGGGCTAGCGGGGGGGCCCCCGGAAAGCAGTTCTTC. This sequence encodes CASMRASGGAPGKQFF.